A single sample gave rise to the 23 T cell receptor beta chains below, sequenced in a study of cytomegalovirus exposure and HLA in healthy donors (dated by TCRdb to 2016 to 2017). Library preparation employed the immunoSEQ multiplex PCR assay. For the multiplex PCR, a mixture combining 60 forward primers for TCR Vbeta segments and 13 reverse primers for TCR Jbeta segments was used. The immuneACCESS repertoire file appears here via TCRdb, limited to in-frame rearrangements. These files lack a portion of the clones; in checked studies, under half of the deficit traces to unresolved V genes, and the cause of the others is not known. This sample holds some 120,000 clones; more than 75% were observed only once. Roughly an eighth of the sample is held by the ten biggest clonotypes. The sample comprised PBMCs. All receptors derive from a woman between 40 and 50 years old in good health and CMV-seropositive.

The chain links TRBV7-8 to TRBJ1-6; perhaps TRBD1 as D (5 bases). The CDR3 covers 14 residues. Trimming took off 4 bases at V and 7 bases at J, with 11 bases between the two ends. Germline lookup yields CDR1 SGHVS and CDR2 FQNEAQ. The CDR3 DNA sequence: TGTGCCAGCAGCTCGGGGGTGGTGAATTCACCCCTCCACTTT. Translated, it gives CASSSGVVNSPLHF.

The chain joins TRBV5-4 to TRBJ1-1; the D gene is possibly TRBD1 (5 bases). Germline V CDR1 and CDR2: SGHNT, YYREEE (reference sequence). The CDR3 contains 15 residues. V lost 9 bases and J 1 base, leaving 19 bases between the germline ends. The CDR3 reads CATAGGGRRNTEAFF. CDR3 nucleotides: TGTGCCACCGCGGGGGGAGGGCGGAGGAACACTGAAGCTTTCTTT. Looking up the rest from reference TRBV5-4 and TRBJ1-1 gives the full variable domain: ETGVTQSPTHLIKTRGQQVTLRCSSQSGHNTVSWYQQALGQGPQFIFQYYREEENGRGNFPPRFSGLQFPNYSSELNVNALELDDSALYLCATAGGGRRNTEAFFGQGTRLTVV.

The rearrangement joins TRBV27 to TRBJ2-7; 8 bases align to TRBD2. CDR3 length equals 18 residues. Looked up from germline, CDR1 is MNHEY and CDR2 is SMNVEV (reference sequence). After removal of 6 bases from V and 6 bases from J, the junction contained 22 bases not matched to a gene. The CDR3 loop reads CASSSPTRTSLRKSEQYF. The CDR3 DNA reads TGTGCCAGCAGCAGTCCGACCAGGACTAGCTTGCGAAAGAGCGAGCAGTACTTC.

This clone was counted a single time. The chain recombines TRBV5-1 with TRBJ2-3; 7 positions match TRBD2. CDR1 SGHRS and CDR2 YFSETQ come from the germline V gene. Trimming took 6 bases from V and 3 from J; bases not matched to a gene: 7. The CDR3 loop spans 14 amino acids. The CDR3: CASTRTGGTDTQYF. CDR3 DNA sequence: TGCGCCAGCACGAGGACGGGGGGTACAGATACGCAGTATTTT.

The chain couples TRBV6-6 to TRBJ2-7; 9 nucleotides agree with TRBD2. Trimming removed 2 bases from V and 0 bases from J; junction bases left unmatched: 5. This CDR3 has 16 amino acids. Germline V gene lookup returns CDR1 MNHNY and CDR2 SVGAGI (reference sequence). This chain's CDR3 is CASSYSASGASYEQYF. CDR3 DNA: TGTGCCAGCAGTTACAGCGCTAGCGGGGCCTCCTACGAGCAGTACTTC.

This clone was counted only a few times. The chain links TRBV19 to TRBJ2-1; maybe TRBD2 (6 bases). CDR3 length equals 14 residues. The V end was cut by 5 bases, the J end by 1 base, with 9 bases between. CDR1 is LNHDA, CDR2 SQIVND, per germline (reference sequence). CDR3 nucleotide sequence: TGTGCCAGTAGTCAGGCGGGGTCCTACAATGAGCAGTTCTTC. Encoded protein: CASSQAGSYNEQFF.

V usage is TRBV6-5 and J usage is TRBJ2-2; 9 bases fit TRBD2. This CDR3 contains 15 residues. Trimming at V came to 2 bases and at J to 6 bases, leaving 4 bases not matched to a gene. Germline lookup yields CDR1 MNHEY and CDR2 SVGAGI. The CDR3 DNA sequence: TGTGCCAGCAGTTACGGACTAGCGCAGGCCGGGGAGCTGTTTTTT. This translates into CASSYGLAQAGELFF.

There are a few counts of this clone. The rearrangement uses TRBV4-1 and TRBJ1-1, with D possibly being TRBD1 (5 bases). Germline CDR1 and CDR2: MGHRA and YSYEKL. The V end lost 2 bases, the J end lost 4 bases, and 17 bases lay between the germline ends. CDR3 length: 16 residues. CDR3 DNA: TGCGCCAGCAGCCAACGTTCTCGGGGGGAGGGCACTGAAGCTTTCTTT. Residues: CASSQRSRGEGTEAFF.

CDR3 residues: CASSLQGLYEQYF. The DNA for the CDR3 is TGTGCCAGCAGCCTTCAGGGGCTCTACGAGCAGTACTTC. The genes are TRBV13 and TRBJ2-7; a weak D match, TRBD1 (6 bases). The V gene lost 5 bases and the J gene lost 3 bases, with 11 bases spanning the gap. The germline CDR1 and CDR2 sequences are PRHDT and FYEKMQ (reference sequence). This CDR3 spans 13 amino acids. Variable domain in full (rest from reference TRBV13 and TRBJ2-7): AAGVIQSPRHLIKEKRETATLKCYPIPRHDTVYWYQQGPGQDPQFLISFYEKMQSDKGSIPDRFSAQQFSDYHSELNMSSLELGDSALYFCASSLQGLYEQYFGPGTRLTVT.

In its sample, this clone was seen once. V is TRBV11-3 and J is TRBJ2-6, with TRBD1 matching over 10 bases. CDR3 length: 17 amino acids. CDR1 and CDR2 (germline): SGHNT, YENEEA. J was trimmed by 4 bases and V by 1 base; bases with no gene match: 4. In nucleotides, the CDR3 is TGTGCCAGCAGCTTAGGACAGGGGGCGCTGGGGGCCAACGTCCTGACTTTC. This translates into CASSLGQGALGANVLTF.

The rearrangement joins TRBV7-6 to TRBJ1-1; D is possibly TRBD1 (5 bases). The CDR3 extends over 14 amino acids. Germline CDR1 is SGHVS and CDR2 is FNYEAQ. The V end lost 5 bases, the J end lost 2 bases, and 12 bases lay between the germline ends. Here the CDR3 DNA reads TGTGCCAGCAGCGCTGGACACGCAAACACTGAAGCTTTCTTT. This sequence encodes CASSAGHANTEAFF.

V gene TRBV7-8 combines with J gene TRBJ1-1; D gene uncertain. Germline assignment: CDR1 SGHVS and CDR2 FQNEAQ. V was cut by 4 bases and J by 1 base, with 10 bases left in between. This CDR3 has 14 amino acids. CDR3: CASSSLRENTEAFF. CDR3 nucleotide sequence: TGTGCCAGCAGCTCCTTACGGGAGAACACTGAAGCTTTCTTT.

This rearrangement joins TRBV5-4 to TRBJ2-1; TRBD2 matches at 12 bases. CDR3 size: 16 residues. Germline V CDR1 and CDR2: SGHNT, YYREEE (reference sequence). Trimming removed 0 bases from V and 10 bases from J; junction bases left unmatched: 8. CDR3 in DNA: TGTGCCAGCAGCTTGGGCTCTAGCGGGGGGGTCGTAGAGCAGTTCTTC. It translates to CASSLGSSGGVVEQFF.

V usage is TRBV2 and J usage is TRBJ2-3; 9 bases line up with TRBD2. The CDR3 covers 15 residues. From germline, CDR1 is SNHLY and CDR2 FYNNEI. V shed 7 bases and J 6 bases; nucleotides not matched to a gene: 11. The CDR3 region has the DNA TGTGCCAGCACAAAAGAGCGGGGGGTTGGGGATACGCAGTATTTT. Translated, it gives CASTKERGVGDTQYF.

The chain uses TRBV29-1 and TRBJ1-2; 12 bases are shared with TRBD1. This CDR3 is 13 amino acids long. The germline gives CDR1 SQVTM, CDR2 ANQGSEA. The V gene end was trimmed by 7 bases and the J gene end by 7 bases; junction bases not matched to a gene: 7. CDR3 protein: CSAEGQGASGYTF. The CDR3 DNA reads TGCAGCGCCGAGGGACAGGGGGCGTCTGGCTACACCTTC.

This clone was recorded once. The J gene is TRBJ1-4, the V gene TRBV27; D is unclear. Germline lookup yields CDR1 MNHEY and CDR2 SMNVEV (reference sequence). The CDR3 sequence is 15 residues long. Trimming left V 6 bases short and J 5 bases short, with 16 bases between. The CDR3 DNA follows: TGTGCCAGCAGAACAGCAGGAGGCCTCAATGAAAAACTGTTTTTT. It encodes CASRTAGGLNEKLFF.

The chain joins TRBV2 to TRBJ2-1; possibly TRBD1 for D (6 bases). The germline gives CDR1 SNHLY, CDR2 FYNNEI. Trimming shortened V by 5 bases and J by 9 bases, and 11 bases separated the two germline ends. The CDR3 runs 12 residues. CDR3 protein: CASSYRVGEQFF. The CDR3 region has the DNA TGTGCCAGCAGTTACAGGGTGGGTGAGCAGTTCTTC.

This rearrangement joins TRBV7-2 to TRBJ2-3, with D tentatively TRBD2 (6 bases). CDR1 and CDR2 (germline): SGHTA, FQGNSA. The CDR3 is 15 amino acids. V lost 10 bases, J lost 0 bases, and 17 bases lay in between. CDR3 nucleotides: TGTGCCACCACTCAGGGCGGGGCCAGCACAGATACGCAGTATTTT. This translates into CATTQGGASTDTQYF.

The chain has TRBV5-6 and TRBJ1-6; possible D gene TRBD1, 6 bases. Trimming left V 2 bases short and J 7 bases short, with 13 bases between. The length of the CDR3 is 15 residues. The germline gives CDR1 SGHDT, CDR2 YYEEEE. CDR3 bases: TGTGCCAGCAGCTTCCAACAGGGCCCCAATTCACCCCTCCACTTT. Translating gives CASSFQQGPNSPLHF.

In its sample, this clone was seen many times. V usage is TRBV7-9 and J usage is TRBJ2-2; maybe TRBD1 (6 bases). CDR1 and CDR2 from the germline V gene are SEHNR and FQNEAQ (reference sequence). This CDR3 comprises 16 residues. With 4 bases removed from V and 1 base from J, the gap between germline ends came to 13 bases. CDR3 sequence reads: CASSSRWTVNTGELFF. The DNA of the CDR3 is TGTGCCAGCAGCTCCAGATGGACAGTGAACACCGGGGAGCTGTTTTTT.

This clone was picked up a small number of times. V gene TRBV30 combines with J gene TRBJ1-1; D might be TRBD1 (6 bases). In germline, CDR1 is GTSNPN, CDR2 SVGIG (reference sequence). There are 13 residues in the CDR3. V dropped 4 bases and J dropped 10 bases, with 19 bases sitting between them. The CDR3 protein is CAWIPRGPVGAFF. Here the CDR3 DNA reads TGTGCCTGGATCCCCAGGGGCCCGGTCGGAGCTTTCTTT.

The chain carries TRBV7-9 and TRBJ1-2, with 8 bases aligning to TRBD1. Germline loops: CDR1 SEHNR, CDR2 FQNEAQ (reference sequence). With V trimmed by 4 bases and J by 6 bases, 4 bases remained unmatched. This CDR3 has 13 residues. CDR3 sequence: CASSYGQGDGYTF. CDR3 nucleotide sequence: TGTGCCAGCAGCTACGGACAGGGAGATGGCTACACCTTC. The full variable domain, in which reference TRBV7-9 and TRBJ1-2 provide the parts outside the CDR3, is DTGVSQNPRHKITKRGQNVTFRCDPISEHNRLYWYRQTLGQGPEFLTYFQNEAQLEKSRLLSDRFSAERPKGSFSTLEIQRTEQGDSAMYLCASSYGQGDGYTFGSGTRLTVV.

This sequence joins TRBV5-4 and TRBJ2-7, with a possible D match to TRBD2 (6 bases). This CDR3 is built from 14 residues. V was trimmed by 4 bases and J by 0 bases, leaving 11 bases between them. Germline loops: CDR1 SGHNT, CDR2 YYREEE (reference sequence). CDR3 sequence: CASSPGGRSYEQYF. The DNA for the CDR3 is TGTGCCAGCAGCCCAGGAGGGCGCTCCTACGAGCAGTACTTC.